This T cell receptor beta chain was recovered during a study of blood T cell repertoires in COVID-19. Study summary: Samples of COVID-19 (acute and convalescent) were obtained from the United States, Italy and Spain. T cells, B-cell-depleted T cells, or PBMCs provided the cDNA or gDNA that served as material.

V shed 3 bases and J shed 5 bases, with 7 bases lying between them. The CDR3 spans 12 residues. The germline CDR1 and CDR2 sequences are KGHSH and LQKENI. In the study's own analysis: Reference gene primer amplification gave nucleated cell count estimates. The data were produced by immunoSEQ multiplex PCR, yet TCRdb's version contains in-frame clones alone and is incomplete. V and J calls and clone size are given by that table; D and trimming were obtained from the DNA. The data contain about 210,000 clones, 92% of them singletons. The source is a man aged 25 to 40 with acute or convalescent COVID-19. What was sequenced was peripheral blood. This chain joins TRBV18 and TRBJ2-5; no firm D call. The CDR3 nucleotides are TGTGCCAGCTCACCGGTGGAGGAGACCCAGTACTTC. Translated: CASSPVEETQYF.